This TCR beta chain was identified in a study of cytomegalovirus exposure and HLA in healthy donors (dated by TCRdb to between 2016 and 2019). Describing the broader study: An earlier analysis of fewer than 750 of the donors reported approximately 280 Gb of sequence data and about 120 million unique TCR beta sequences obtained from around 170 million T cells. Approximately 310 gigabases of sequencing data and some 85 million unique TCR sequences were included in an early release covering 550 to 650 HLA-typed donors. The genetic ancestry cluster associated with self-reported Caucasian donors included roughly 84% of the approximately 430 genotyped donors. The study was designed to test whether signatures of past pathogen exposure could be identified by cataloging public T cell receptors. The study profiled the T cell repertoires of around 700 subjects by immunosequencing and related them to cytomegalovirus serostatus. In addition to the first cohort of hundreds of subjects, a separate validation cohort of 120 different subjects was used. To predict cytomegalovirus infection status, the study brought together high-throughput TCR immunosequencing, statistical association of individual TCRs with disease status, and machine learning. In a later analysis, previously published TCR beta repertoires from 550 to 750 donors were re-analyzed and high-resolution HLA genotyping was added so that TCR occurrence patterns could be studied. Rather than using new phenotypic data, the later analysis identified candidate immune exposures from TCR beta sequences and from how often those sequences occurred across donors. In an earlier analysis of about 590 of the donors, high-throughput TCR beta sequencing was used to judge whether each TCR beta V gene segment behaved as functional or pseudogenic. Donor age, sex, ethnicity and CMV serostatus were compiled alongside the repertoire data. Genome-wide SNP genotypes for about three fifths of the roughly 700 donors were used in a later genetic analysis, which treated that subset as a discovery cohort. Every repertoire in the discovery cohort had been generated on one and the same sequencing platform. Both class I and class II loci were covered by HLA typing, at four-digit resolution. The number of donors typed differed by locus, with roughly 620-640 for A, B, C, DRB1 and DQB1, 522 for DQA1, 600 to 610 for DPA1, and some 440 for DPB1. Roughly 5 DR-DQ haplotypes were handled as single units for association and clustering, since linkage in the cohort was strong. Among about 400 genotyped donors of the cohort, an average of roughly 230,000 unique TCR beta nucleotide sequences was sequenced per donor, of which about 19% were non-productive.

CDR1 and CDR2 are drawn from the germline V gene: SGHDN, FVKESK. Trimming removed 4 bases from V and 2 bases from J, leaving 15 bases between the germline ends. From cysteine to phenylalanine, the CDR3 is 16 amino acids long. The only DNA kept is the CDR3, 48 bases in frame from the first base. Libraries were made using the immunoSEQ multiplex PCR assay. A mixture of 60 forward primers for TCR Vbeta segments and 13 reverse primers for TCR Jbeta segments was used in the multiplex PCR. Amplification of the CDR3 region of rearranged TCR beta genes was performed with a multiplex PCR assay on genomic DNA. The Illumina HiSeq System was used to sequence the amplified TCR beta libraries as 87-base-pair reads. The authors' analysis ran thus. In a later analysis, some 80 million unique TCR beta chains were counted across the approximately 640 repertoires, and around 10 million of these chains were shared by at least two donors. To remove PCR and sequencing errors, raw reads were error-corrected and collapsed into unique sequences using a nearest-neighbor algorithm that merged closely related sequences. CDR3 sequences were aligned to IMGT reference sequences to assign V, D and J gene segments. For a sequence to be retained, a match of at least six nucleotides was required to both a V gene segment and a J gene segment. Rearrangements were called productive when the CDR3 lacked stop codons and stayed in frame with V and J; all others were non-productive. Following IMGT convention, CDR3 was defined as the stretch from the second conserved V-encoded cysteine to the conserved J-encoded phenylalanine. Sequences without an unambiguous match to a single V gene segment were excluded from the earlier analysis of about 640 of the donors. An earlier analysis of a few hundred of the donors called V segments functional above 56.7% productive rearrangements and segregating when the between-donor standard deviation exceeded 5%. To diagnose cytomegalovirus status from the catalog of TCR beta chain sequences, a statistical classification framework was built. A later analysis assigned V and J genes by comparing TCR nucleotide sequences with IMGT/GENE-DB human TR gene sequences. In a later analysis, CDR3 sequences and most-parsimonious VDJ recombination scenarios were assigned using the TCRdist pipeline. A later analysis defined each TCR beta chain by its CDR3 amino acid sequence plus V-gene family, and excluded reads lacking a unique V-gene family. A later analysis removed several hundred highly shared, low-generation-probability nucleotide sequences to deal with suspected cross-contamination and a sequencing artifact. A later analysis calculated a clonal expansion index for each public chain from normalized within-repertoire ranks of inferred template counts. In a later analysis, generation probabilities were computed with a VDJ recombination model fitted to out-of-frame rearrangements, and the resulting probabilities were checked against IGoR. Hypergeometric tests were used in a later analysis to score TCR-TCR, TCR-HLA and TCR-CMV co-occurrence, with a repertoire-size bias correction applied to the TCR pairs. False discovery rates were estimated in a later analysis by permuting HLA or CMV assignments 20 times. A later analysis grouped co-occurring TCRs with DBSCAN, adding TCRdist sequence similarity when clustering within HLA-allele-positive subsets. For co-occurrence clustering, repertoires with fewer than 30,000 or more than 120,000 public chains were excluded, along with about five repertoires with anomalous nucleotide sharing. The table was pulled from immuneACCESS by TCRdb, which kept in-frame rearrangements only. Such tables lose some clones; where checked, under half of the loss comes from unresolved V genes, and the rest has no known cause. Clone size and V and J calls were adopted from that table, with D and trimming inferred from the DNA. A total of 150,000 to 200,000 clones appear in this sample, around 80% of them only once. Of the sample, about 2.3% falls within the top ten clones.

The cohort consisted of hundreds of healthy bone marrow donors. All cohort members were sampled while nominally healthy, although unrecorded immune exposures were likely present. The donor tested CMV seronegative and was one of the 352 seronegative cohort members. A peripheral blood sample was provided by each donor, and peripheral blood mononuclear cells were used for TCR beta sequencing. Genomic DNA was extracted from the blood cell samples with the Qiagen DNeasy Blood Extraction Kit. Notes on this clone: No antigen is known for it. No clone much larger than this one lies a single base away; base qualities are absent.

Overall study results and their limits: Correlated functional status among segregating V segments might be attributable to linkage disequilibrium, but an unknown experimental factor could not be ruled out. In a later analysis, HLA-associated TCR beta chains showed more clonal expansion and lower generation probabilities than non-associated chains that were equally common. In a later genetic analysis, fewer N-insertions in productive TCRs were reported among donors in an Asian-associated ancestry cluster than the approximately 710-donor mean. A few of the identified cytomegalovirus-associated TCR beta chains were confirmed in vitro to be specific for cytomegalovirus antigens. Immune exposure information for the cohort was limited to CMV serostatus. The authors suggested that the approach could potentially be generalized to other disease states and immunological phenotypes. According to a later analysis, most CMV-associated TCR beta chains appeared to be HLA-restricted, and the HLA associations seemed to be driven largely by CMV exposure. When HLA alleles, especially DR and DQ, strongly co-occurred, attributing TCR associations to individual alleles was difficult. HLA typing was unavailable for some donors at each locus, so association tests used only the typed subset. Broadly in line with IMGT annotations, most TCR beta V segments showed up in productive rearrangements about 87% or about 30% of the time in an earlier analysis of approximately 600 of the donors. Only TCR beta chains were sequenced in this cohort, and the absence of alpha or paired-chain data limited detectable features. An association between a missense DCLRE1C variant and V-gene and J-gene trimming of TCR beta chains was found in a later genetic analysis and replicated in an independent cohort. Cytomegalovirus status was reported to be diagnosed by the classifier with high specificity and sensitivity in both the original and validation cohorts. In a later analysis, several top co-occurrence clusters were reported to appear linked to parvovirus B19, influenza, CMV and Epstein-Barr virus. A later analysis associated around 16,000 TCR beta sequences with specific HLA alleles at a false discovery rate of 0.05. A cluster of highly shared sequence variants was judged likely to represent a technical artifact of the sequencing pipeline. Most TCR sequences were observed very rarely across donors, whereas some public TCRs were present in many individuals. A later analysis found that TCR association rates varied across HLA loci, with DRB1 alleles showing the most associated TCRs and HLA-C alleles the fewest. Presence/absence analyses assumed roughly uniform sequencing depth across donors, an assumption that may not hold. A further reported finding was that TCR beta sequences accurately predicted the HLA-A and HLA-B alleles for most subjects in the first cohort. Because the 87-base-pair reads could not distinguish some IMGT-functional V segments, including TRBV6-2 and TRBV6-3, those segments were excluded. The study listed 164 TCR beta chains as associated with cytomegalovirus. Because counts were too low, seventeen rarely observed V segments, including chromosome 9 orphons, were left out of the earlier analysis of approximately 580 of the donors.

Specimen: PBMCs. The sequence links TRBV14 to TRBJ2-1, with a weak D call of TRBD2 (6 bases match). This sequence was found in a woman between 50 and 59 years old in good health and CMV-seronegative. The DNA sequence is given as TGTGCCAGCAGCCGATCCGGGAGTTCCCCCTACAATGAGCAGTTCTTC. Translated, this gives CASSRSGSSPYNEQFF.